This T cell receptor (beta chain) was obtained from a study of response to subunit inactivated influenza vaccine. TCRdb reprocessed the RT-PCR reads with MiXCR, giving one entry per CDR3 protein. Altogether hundreds of thousands of distinct CDR3 sequences are present, approximately 15% being singletons, with the ten largest covering over 2.5%. Study observations and caveats: After each seasonal influenza vaccination, few new T cells are recruited, the authors suggested.

As to this clonotype: Antigen specificity is unknown.

The material sequenced was CD4+ T cells sorted from PBMCs, taken around 25 months after vaccination. This clonotype was obtained from a man between 50 and 69 years old who received an inactivated influenza vaccine.

The CDR3 DNA follows: TGTGCCACCAGCAGAGGGGTAGCCAAAACCGATACGCAGTATTTT. Amino acids: CATSRGVAKTDTQYF. This chain links TRBV15 with TRBJ2-3; D is ambiguous. V shed 1 base and J shed 6 bases, with 14 bases lying between them. This CDR3 region has 15 residues. Germline CDR1 reads LNHNV; CDR2 reads YYDKDF (reference sequence).